This T cell receptor (beta chain) was recovered during a study of T cell repertoires in cytomegalovirus infection. Overall study context: Selected CMV epitopes included recently identified HLA-C-restricted ones as well as well-studied HLA-B-restricted ones. Indications came from public TCR beta signatures; they pointed to CMV infection and to a matching HLA type. General study results and limits: Carriage of CMV together with the relevant HLA was identifiable through cumulative public TCR beta family frequency. CMV-specific TCR beta clonotypes restricted by HLA-C dominated the ex vivo response.

One entry per CDR3 protein results from TCRdb running MiXCR on the reads. The repertoire holds approximately 1,000,000 distinct CDR3 sequences, with roughly 30% as singletons. This clonotype was recorded a few times. The antigen is not known. The length of the CDR3 is 14 residues. V was clipped by 3 bases and J by 6 bases, with 12 bases between them. Per the germline V gene, CDR1 is MDHEN and CDR2 is SYDVKM. The receptor's source is a human donor in good health (CMV status not recorded). Some clones in this sample may be carry-over from other donors' samples. The rearrangement joins TRBV28 to TRBJ2-1; unclear D gene. The sequencing here drew on cultured CD8+ T cells from PBMCs, taken from culture after CMV antigen stimulation. The CDR3 region is CASSFGPLRNEQFF. The CDR3 coding sequence is TGTGCCAGCAGTTTTGGGCCATTACGCAATGAGCAGTTCTTC.